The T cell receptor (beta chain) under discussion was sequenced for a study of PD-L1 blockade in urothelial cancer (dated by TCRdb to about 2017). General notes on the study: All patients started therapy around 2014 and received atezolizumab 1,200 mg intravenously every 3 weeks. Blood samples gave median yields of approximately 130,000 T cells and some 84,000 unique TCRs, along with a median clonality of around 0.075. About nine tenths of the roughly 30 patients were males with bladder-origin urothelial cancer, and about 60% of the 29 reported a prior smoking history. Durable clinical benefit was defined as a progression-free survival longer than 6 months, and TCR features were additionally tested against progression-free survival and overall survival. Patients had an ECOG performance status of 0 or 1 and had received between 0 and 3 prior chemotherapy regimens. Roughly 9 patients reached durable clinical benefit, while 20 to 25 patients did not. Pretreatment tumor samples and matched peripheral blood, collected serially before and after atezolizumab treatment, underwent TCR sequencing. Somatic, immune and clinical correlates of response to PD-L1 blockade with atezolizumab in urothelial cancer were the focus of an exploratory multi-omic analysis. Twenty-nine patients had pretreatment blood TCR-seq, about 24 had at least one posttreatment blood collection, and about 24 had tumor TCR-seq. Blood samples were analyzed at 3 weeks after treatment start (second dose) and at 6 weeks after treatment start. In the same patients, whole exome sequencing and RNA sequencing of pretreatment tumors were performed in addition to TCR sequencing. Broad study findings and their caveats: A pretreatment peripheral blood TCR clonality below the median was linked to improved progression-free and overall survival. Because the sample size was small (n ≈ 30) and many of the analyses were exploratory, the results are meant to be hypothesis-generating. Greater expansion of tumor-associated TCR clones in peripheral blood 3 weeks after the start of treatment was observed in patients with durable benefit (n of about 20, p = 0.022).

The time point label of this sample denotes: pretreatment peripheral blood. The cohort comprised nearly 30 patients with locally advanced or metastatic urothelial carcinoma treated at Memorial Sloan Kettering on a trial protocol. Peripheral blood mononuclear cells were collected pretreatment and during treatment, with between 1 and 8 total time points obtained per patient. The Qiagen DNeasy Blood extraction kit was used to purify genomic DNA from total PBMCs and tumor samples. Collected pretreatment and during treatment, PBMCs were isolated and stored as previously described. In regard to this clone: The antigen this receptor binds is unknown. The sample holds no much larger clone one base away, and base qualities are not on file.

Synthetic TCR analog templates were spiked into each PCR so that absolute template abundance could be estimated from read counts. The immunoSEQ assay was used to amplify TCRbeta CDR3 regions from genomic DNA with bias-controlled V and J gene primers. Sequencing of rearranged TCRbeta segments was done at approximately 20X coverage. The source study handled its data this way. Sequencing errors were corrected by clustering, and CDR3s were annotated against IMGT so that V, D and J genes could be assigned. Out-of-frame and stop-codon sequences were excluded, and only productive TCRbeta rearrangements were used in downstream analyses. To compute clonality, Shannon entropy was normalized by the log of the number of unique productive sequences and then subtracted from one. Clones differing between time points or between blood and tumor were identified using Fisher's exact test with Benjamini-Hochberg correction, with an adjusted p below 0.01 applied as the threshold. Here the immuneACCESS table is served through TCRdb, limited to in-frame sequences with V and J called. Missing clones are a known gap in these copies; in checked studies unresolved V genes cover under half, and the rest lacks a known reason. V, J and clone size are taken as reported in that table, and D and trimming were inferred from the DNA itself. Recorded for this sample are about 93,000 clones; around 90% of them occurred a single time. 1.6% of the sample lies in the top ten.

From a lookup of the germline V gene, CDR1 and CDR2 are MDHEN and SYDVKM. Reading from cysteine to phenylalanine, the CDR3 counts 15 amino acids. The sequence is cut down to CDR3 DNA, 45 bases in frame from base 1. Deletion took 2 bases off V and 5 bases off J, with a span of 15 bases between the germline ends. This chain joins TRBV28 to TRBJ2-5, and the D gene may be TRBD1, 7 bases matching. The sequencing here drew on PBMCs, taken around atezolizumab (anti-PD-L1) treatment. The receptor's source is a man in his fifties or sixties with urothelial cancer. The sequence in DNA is TGTGCCAGCAGTTTACCCGGAGGGGGCTTTGAGACCCAGTACTTC. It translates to CASSLPGGGFETQYF.